This section outlines one T cell receptor beta chain sequence together with its context. Its antigen is not known. V was clipped by 8 bases and J by 5 bases, with 15 bases between them. Germline assignment: CDR1 SNHLY and CDR2 FYNNEI. The CDR3 loop spans 13 amino acids. Clones were sequenced by immunoSEQ multiplex PCR, and TCRdb holds only the in-frame ones, with some missing. The data show about 32,000 clones, approximately 89% seen once. This entry belongs to a study of OX40 agonist ivuxolimab in advanced cancers. Study-wide context: Dose-escalation subjects each had hepatocellular carcinoma, melanoma, renal cell or head and neck cancer. Whole-study findings and limits: Among the least clonally expanded were partial responders at 0.1-3.0 mg/kg. Clonal expansion from baseline to week 6 occurred in both CD4+ and CD8+ T cells.

The receptor was derived from an adult with an advanced solid tumor such as melanoma, head and neck, liver or kidney cancer. The gene calls are TRBV2 and TRBJ2-5; D is tentatively TRBD1 or TRBD2 (6 bases each). Sequenced here: CD4+ or CD8+ T cells sorted from blood, sampled in a trial of the OX40 agonist ivuxolimab. The CDR3, as DNA: TGTGCCAGCCGGGGGCTTACGGTGGAGACCCAGTACTTC. Translated, it gives CASRGLTVETQYF.